The rows below give T cell receptor beta chains drawn from one sample of a study of blood T cell repertoires in COVID-19. Clones were sequenced by immunoSEQ multiplex PCR, and TCRdb holds only the in-frame ones, with some missing. Of under 400,000 clones listed, more than 70% are singletons. Sequencing was done on a sample of peripheral blood. The source of these receptors is a woman in her fifties or sixties with COVID-19, enrolled during active disease. Both conserved end residues are part of each CDR3. The D gene is left open where the match is weak. Size values are once, few and many counts, or a class for expanded clones, and some rows have none.

d_gene,v_gene,abundance,j_gene,CDR3aa,CDR3nt
-,TRBV28,-,TRBJ1-2,CASMIRGPSDGYTF,TGTGCCAGCATGATCAGGGGTCCTTCGGATGGCTACACCTTC
TRBD2,TRBV28,-,TRBJ2-7,CASSLYGSGASYEQYF,TGTGCCAGCAGTTTATATGGGAGCGGGGCATCCTACGAGCAGTACTTC
TRBD1,TRBV6-5,-,TRBJ1-1,CASRGDRVPNTEAFF,TGTGCCAGCAGGGGGGACAGGGTACCGAACACTGAAGCTTTCTTT
-,TRBV19,-,TRBJ1-4,CASRIRANEKLFF,TGTGCCAGTAGAATCAGGGCAAATGAAAAACTGTTTTTT
-,TRBV5-1,-,TRBJ1-3,CASSLAFRVEDTIYF,TGCGCCAGCAGCTTGGCCTTCAGGGTTGAGGACACCATATATTTT
-,TRBV12-3/TRBV12-4,-,TRBJ1-5,CASSFELSQPQHF,TGTGCCAGCAGTTTTGAACTTAGTCAGCCCCAGCATTTT
TRBD2,TRBV5-1,-,TRBJ2-3,CASSLVRGGSTDTQYF,TGCGCCAGCAGCTTGGTTCGGGGGGGAAGCACAGATACGCAGTATTTT
-,TRBV2,once,TRBJ1-5,CASSVEATQPQHF,TGTGCCAGCAGTGTGGAGGCCACTCAGCCCCAGCATTTT
-,TRBV28,-,TRBJ2-7,CASSPPLGRNEQYF,TGTGCCAGCAGCCCCCCCCTGGGGCGAAACGAGCAGTACTTC
-,TRBV13,few,TRBJ1-3,CASSLSRGRGSGNTIYF,TGTGCCAGCAGCTTATCCAGGGGAAGAGGCTCTGGAAACACCATATATTTT
-,TRBV11-2,-,TRBJ2-7,CASSFVGGSSYEQYF,TGTGCCAGCAGCTTTGTGGGGGGTAGCTCCTACGAGCAGTACTTC
-,TRBV5-4,-,TRBJ1-5,CASSLAGGLPQHF,TGTGCCAGCAGCTTGGCCGGAGGTCTTCCCCAGCATTTT
-,TRBV11-2,-,TRBJ2-7,CASSGTFYEQYF,TGTGCCAGCTCGGGAACCTTCTACGAGCAGTACTTC
TRBD1,TRBV3-1/TRBV3-2,few,TRBJ1-2,CASSLAGQGGSGYTF,TGTGCCAGCAGCCTCGCCGGACAGGGCGGGTCCGGCTACACCTTC
-,TRBV2,-,TRBJ1-1,CASSPRQFNTEAFF,TGTGCCAGCAGTCCCCGACAGTTTAACACTGAAGCTTTCTTT
-,TRBV3-1/TRBV3-2,once,TRBJ1-6,CASSQDHAKSPLHF,TGTGCCAGCAGCCAAGATCACGCGAAATCACCCCTCCACTTT
-,TRBV19,-,TRBJ1-4,CASSTSGGGGEKLFF,TGTGCCAGTAGCACCTCCGGAGGCGGTGGGGAAAAACTGTTTTTT